This TCR beta chain is from a study of blood T cell repertoires in COVID-19. Overall study: The United States, Italy and Spain supplied acute and convalescent COVID-19 samples. The cDNA or gDNA used as material had been derived from T cells, B-cell-depleted T cells, or PBMCs.

The J segment lost 3 bases and the V segment lost 7 bases, leaving 5 bases of the junction unmatched. This CDR3 is 15 amino acids long. CDR1 and CDR2 from the germline V gene are MNHEY and SMNVEV (reference sequence). Study processing details: Nucleated cell counts were estimated from reference gene primer amplification. TCRdb keeps only in-frame clones here, not all; method: immunoSEQ multiplex PCR. The DNA was the basis for D and trimming; V, J and clone size are from that table. The sample lists around 81,000 clones, around 81% occurring once. The rearrangement links TRBV27 to TRBJ2-1; 11 bases match TRBD1. The sequenced sample was peripheral blood. The TCR comes from a man between 45 and 60 years old with acute or convalescent COVID-19. The CDR3 bases are TGTGCCAGCAAGTACGGGACAGGGGGCTACAATGAGCAGTTCTTC. Protein sequence: CASKYGTGGYNEQFF.